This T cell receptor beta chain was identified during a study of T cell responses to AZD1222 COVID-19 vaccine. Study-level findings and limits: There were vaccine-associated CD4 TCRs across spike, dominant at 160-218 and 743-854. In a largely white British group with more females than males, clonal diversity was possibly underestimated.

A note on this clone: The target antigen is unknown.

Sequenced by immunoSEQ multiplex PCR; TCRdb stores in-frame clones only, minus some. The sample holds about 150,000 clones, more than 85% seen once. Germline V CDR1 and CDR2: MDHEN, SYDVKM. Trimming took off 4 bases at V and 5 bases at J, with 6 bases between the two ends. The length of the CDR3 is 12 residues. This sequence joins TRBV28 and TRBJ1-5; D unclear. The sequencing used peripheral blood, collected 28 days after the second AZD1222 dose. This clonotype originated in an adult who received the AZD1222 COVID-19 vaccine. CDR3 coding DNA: TGTGCCAGCAGTTCGCACTATCAGCCCCAGCATTTT. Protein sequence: CASSSHYQPQHF. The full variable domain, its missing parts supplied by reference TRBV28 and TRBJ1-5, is DVKVTQSSRYLVKRTGEKVFLECVQDMDHENMFWYRQDPGLGLRLIYFSYDVKMKEKGDIPEGYSVSREKKERFSLILESASTNQTSMYLCASSSHYQPQHFGDGTRLSIL.